This is a list of T cell receptor beta chains from one sample in a study of OX40 agonist ivuxolimab in advanced cancers. Clones were read by immunoSEQ multiplex PCR, and TCRdb kept only the in-frame ones, dropping some. The data show 35,000 to 40,000 clones, 82% seen once. This specimen consisted of CD4+ or CD8+ T cells sorted from blood, obtained in a trial of the OX40 agonist ivuxolimab. The receptors shown here come from an adult with an advanced solid tumor such as melanoma, head and neck, liver or kidney cancer. Each CDR3 is given with its conserved first and last residue. The D gene is left open where the match is weak. Rows give clone size only sometimes, using once, few, many, or a class for an expanded clone.

j_gene | v_gene | abundance | d_gene | CDR3nt | CDR3aa
TRBJ1-5 | TRBV10-3 | NA | NA | TGTGCCATCAGTGGGGACCCCAATCAGCCCCAGCATTTT | CAISGDPNQPQHF
TRBJ1-2 | TRBV2 | NA | TRBD1 | TGTGCCAGTACTCCCTCAGGGGGCTGGAGTGGCTACACCTTC | CASTPSGGWSGYTF
TRBJ1-6 | TRBV7-2 | NA | NA | TGTGCCAGCAGCTTTTCCGGTCAATCACCCCTCCACTTT | CASSFSGQSPLHF
TRBJ1-3 | TRBV4-1 | once | TRBD1 | TGCGCCAGCAGCCAAGCCCAGGGGGTCTCTGGAAACACCATATATTTT | CASSQAQGVSGNTIYF
TRBJ2-7 | TRBV6-1 | NA | TRBD1 | TGTGCCAGCAGTGAATCGATGGGGACAGGGACCAAGGAGCAGTACTTC | CASSESMGTGTKEQYF
TRBJ2-1 | TRBV6-1 | once | NA | TGTGCCAGCAGTGAAGTCACTCTCGGGCAGTTCTTC | CASSEVTLGQFF
TRBJ2-6 | TRBV5-1 | NA | TRBD1 | TGCGCCAGCAGCAAGACAGGGGGCACATCCTCTGGGGCCAACGTCCTGACTTTC | CASSKTGGTSSGANVLTF
TRBJ1-6 | TRBV27 | NA | TRBD1 | TGTGCCAGCAGCGACAGGGGTCCCTATAATTCACCCCTCCACTTT | CASSDRGPYNSPLHF
TRBJ2-2 | TRBV21-1 | NA | NA | TGTGCCAGCAGCAAGAGGGTGGAGCTGTTTTTT | CASSKRVELFF
TRBJ2-5 | TRBV18 | NA | NA | TGTGCCAGCTCACCACCGTCTTTGACTATTCGAGAGACCCAGTACTTC | CASSPPSLTIRETQYF
TRBJ1-4 | TRBV5-1 | NA | TRBD1 | TGCGCCAGCAGCAGAGACAGGGGTGCAACTAATGAAAAACTGTTTTTT | CASSRDRGATNEKLFF
TRBJ2-5 | TRBV6-6 | NA | TRBD2 | TGTGCCAGCTCTTCCGTCGGGGGGACTCAAGAGACCCAGTACTTC | CASSSVGGTQETQYF
TRBJ2-5 | TRBV7-6 | NA | TRBD2 | TGTGCCAGCAGCCCTAGCGGAGAGACCCAGTACTTC | CASSPSGETQYF
TRBJ1-2 | TRBV9 | NA | TRBD1 | TGTGCCAGCAGCGTTGGGGGACAGGCTAACTATGGCTACACCTTC | CASSVGGQANYGYTF
TRBJ2-4 | TRBV5-6 | NA | NA | TGTGCCAGCAGAATGACGGGATCACTAGCCAAAAACATTCAGTACTTC | CASRMTGSLAKNIQYF
TRBJ1-2 | TRBV2 | NA | NA | TGTGCCAGCAGTGCCGGCGGTGGCTACACCTTC | CASSAGGGYTF
TRBJ1-6 | TRBV10-3 | NA | NA | TGTGCCATCAGTGAGGGTGGGGTGGCCTATAATTCACCCCTCCACTTT | CAISEGGVAYNSPLHF
TRBJ2-1 | TRBV2 | NA | TRBD2 | TGTGCCAGCAGTGAAACCCGGACTAGCGGGGGTCTAGGGGAGCAGTTCTTC | CASSETRTSGGLGEQFF
TRBJ2-5 | TRBV5-1 | NA | TRBD2 | TGCGCCAGCACCCGAGGCGGTAGCGGGGGGGAAGAGACCCAGTACTTC | CASTRGGSGGEETQYF
TRBJ2-7 | TRBV7-2 | once | TRBD2 | TGTGCCAGCAGCTTACCGGGACTAGCATCGCGCGAGCAGTACTTC | CASSLPGLASREQYF
TRBJ1-2 | TRBV6-5 | NA | NA | TGTGCCAGCAACCCGGTGGGCGTCAGTGGCTACACCTTC | CASNPVGVSGYTF
TRBJ2-5 | TRBV6-5 | NA | NA | TGTGCCAGCAGGAGCCTTTCAGGGGTTAGCGAGGCCCAGTACTTC | CASRSLSGVSEAQYF
TRBJ2-2 | TRBV9 | NA | NA | TGTGCCAGGTCCGAGGTGGGGAACACCGGGGAGCTGTTTTTT | CARSEVGNTGELFF
TRBJ2-7 | TRBV19 | NA | NA | TGTGCCAGTAGTATAATGGGCTACGAGCAGTACTTC | CASSIMGYEQYF
TRBJ2-7 | TRBV6-1 | NA | NA | TGTGCCAGCTCTCCCAGGGAATACGAGCAGTACTTC | CASSPREYEQYF
TRBJ2-1 | TRBV9 | NA | NA | TGTGCCAGCAGCGTAGGGGTCAGCACTGAGCAGTTCTTC | CASSVGVSTEQFF
TRBJ1-6 | TRBV19 | NA | TRBD1 | TGTGCCAGTAGTATGAGGACAGGGCAAAGTAATTCACCCCTCCACTTT | CASSMRTGQSNSPLHF
TRBJ2-3 | TRBV6-4 | once | TRBD2 | TGTGCCAGCAGTTTAGGGCCAGCGGGGGGGCTTGGCACAGATACGCAGTATTTT | CASSLGPAGGLGTDTQYF
TRBJ1-1 | TRBV18 | few | NA | TGTGCCAGCTCACCGGTAAAGGGTATTGCTGAAGCTTTCTTT | CASSPVKGIAEAFF
TRBJ1-1 | TRBV19 | once | TRBD1 | TGTGCCAGTAAAGGACAGGGGGCTTGGAACACTGAAGCTTTCTTT | CASKGQGAWNTEAFF
TRBJ2-3 | TRBV9 | NA | NA | TGTGCCAGCAGCGTTGACCTCCCCAGCACAGATACGCAGTATTTT | CASSVDLPSTDTQYF
TRBJ1-3 | TRBV27 | NA | NA | TGTGCCAGCAGTCAACAGGGAGTTCCCGGAAACACCATATATTTT | CASSQQGVPGNTIYF
TRBJ2-2 | TRBV18 | NA | NA | TGTGCCAGCTCACCAACCCGAGCCGGGGAGCTGTTTTTT | CASSPTRAGELFF
TRBJ2-7 | TRBV9 | once | TRBD1 | TGTGCCAGCAGCCGCACAGGGGAAGCCTACGAGCAGTACTTC | CASSRTGEAYEQYF
TRBJ1-2 | TRBV27 | once | NA | TGTGCCGCCGGGAGGACCTTTAACTATGGCTACACCTTC | CAAGRTFNYGYTF
TRBJ2-5 | TRBV29-1 | NA | TRBD1 | TGCAGCGTCGACGTAACAGGGGCTATTGAGACCCAGTACTTC | CSVDVTGAIETQYF